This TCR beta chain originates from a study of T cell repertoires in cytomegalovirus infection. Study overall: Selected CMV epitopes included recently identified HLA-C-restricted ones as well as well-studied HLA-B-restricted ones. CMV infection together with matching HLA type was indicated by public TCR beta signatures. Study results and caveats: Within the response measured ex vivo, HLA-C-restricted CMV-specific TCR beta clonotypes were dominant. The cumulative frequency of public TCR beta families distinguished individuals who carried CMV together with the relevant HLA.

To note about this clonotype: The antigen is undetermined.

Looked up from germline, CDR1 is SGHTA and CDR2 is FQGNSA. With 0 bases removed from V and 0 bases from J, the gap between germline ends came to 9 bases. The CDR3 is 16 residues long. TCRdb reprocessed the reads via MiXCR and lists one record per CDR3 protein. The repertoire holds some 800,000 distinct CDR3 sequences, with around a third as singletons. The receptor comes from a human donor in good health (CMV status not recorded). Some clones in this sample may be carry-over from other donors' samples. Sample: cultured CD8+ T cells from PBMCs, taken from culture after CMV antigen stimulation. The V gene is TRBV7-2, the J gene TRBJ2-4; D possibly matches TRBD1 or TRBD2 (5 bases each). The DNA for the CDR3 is TGTGCCAGCAGCTTAGCCCTGAGGGGAGCCAAAAACATTCAGTACTTC. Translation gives CASSLALRGAKNIQYF.